Below are 31 T cell receptor beta chains sequenced from a single sample in a study of T cells after yellow fever vaccination. TCRdb fed the 5' RACE reads into MiXCR, producing one record per CDR3 protein. Of 300,000 to 350,000 distinct CDR3 sequences listed, around 4.4% are singletons. Material: PBMCs, obtained 15 days after the yellow fever booster vaccination. Source of these receptors: a man younger than 35 who received the YFV17D yellow fever vaccine.

This chain links TRBV27 with TRBJ2-7; 7 bases map to TRBD2. CDR3 size: 15 residues. In germline, CDR1 is MNHEY, CDR2 SMNVEV (reference sequence). Trimming cost V 5 bases and J 1 base; bases outside gene matches: 8. CDR3 coding DNA: TGTGCCAGCAGTCGGGGGAGGGGCAGATCCTACGAGCAGTACGTC. Translating gives CASSRGRGRSYEQYV.

This clonotype has at least ten counts. This chain links TRBV10-3 with TRBJ2-5, with TRBD2 matching 8 bases. The CDR3 is 15 amino acids. The V and J ends lost 10 bases and 0 bases, in that order; junction bases with no gene match: 10. The germline CDR1 and CDR2 sequences are ENHRY and SYGVKD. The CDR3 is CATTSDGGDQETQYF. In DNA form, the CDR3 reads TGTGCCACCACGTCGGACGGGGGGGACCAAGAGACCCAGTACTTC.

This chain links TRBV30 with TRBJ1-1; 8 bases match TRBD1. With V trimmed by 5 bases and J by 3 bases, 5 bases remained unmatched. Germline V gene sequence: CDR1 GTSNPN, CDR2 SVGIG (reference sequence). The length of the CDR3 is 13 residues. CDR3 DNA: TGTGCCTGGGCGGGACAGGTCTACACTGAAGCTTTCTTT. Translated, it gives CAWAGQVYTEAFF.

The sample holds a few counts of this clonotype. The chain joins TRBV6-5 to TRBJ2-5; no reliable D call. V dropped 6 bases and J dropped 5 bases, with 13 bases sitting between them. The germline CDR1 and CDR2 sequences are MNHEY and SVGAGI. This CDR3 has 13 residues. The CDR3: CASRVWLEETQYF. The DNA for the CDR3 is TGTGCCAGCAGGGTCTGGCTAGAGGAGACCCAGTACTTC.

This clonotype was counted ten times or more. The chain carries TRBV20-1 and TRBJ2-5; 9 nucleotides line up with TRBD2. CDR1 is DFQATT, CDR2 SNEGSKA, per germline (reference sequence). V lost 0 bases, J lost 2 bases, and 4 bases stayed unmatched. The CDR3 consists of 15 residues. CDR3 in amino acids: CSAREIAGEQETQYF. Here the CDR3 DNA reads TGCAGTGCTAGAGAAATAGCGGGGGAACAAGAGACCCAGTACTTC.

There are a few counts of this clonotype. V is TRBV5-8 and J is TRBJ2-1; 10 nucleotides line up with TRBD2. The germline V gene encodes CDR1 SGHTS and CDR2 YDEGEE. The CDR3 has 14 residues. Trimming took 2 bases from V and 6 from J; bases not matched to a gene: 2. The chain's CDR3 is CASSFPSGGNEQFF. The CDR3, as DNA: TGTGCCAGCAGCTTCCCTAGCGGGGGCAATGAGCAGTTCTTC.

This clonotype was seen many times. This sequence joins TRBV4-2 and TRBJ1-1; 10 bases align to TRBD1. Unmatched junction bases numbered 6, after V lost 4 bases and J lost 7 bases. CDR3 length: 14 amino acids. Germline-derived CDR1 and CDR2 are LGHNA and YNFKEQ. The CDR3 nucleotides are TGTGCCAGCAGCCCCCAGGACAGGGGGGATGAAGCTTTCTTT. Translated: CASSPQDRGDEAFF.

This chain links TRBV24-1 with TRBJ2-3; 8 bases are shared with TRBD1. CDR1 KGHDR and CDR2 SFDVKD come from the germline V gene. Trimming took 2 bases from V and 2 from J; bases not matched to a gene: 8. The CDR3 extends over 17 amino acids. Written as DNA, the CDR3 is TGTGCCACCAGTGATTCCGGGACAGGCACTGCCACAGATACGCAGTATTTT. Protein product: CATSDSGTGTATDTQYF.

This clonotype was observed a few times. V is TRBV20-1 and J is TRBJ2-1, with TRBD2 identical over 9 bases. J was trimmed by 2 bases and V by 1 base; bases with no gene match: 3. The V gene's germline CDR1 is DFQATT and CDR2 SNEGSKA (reference sequence). The CDR3 is 15 residues long. The DNA of the CDR3 is TGCAGTGCTAGAGTGGCTAGCGGGACCTACAATGAGCAGTTCTTC. Protein product: CSARVASGTYNEQFF.

This clonotype was counted between two and nine times. This chain connects TRBV6-2 or TRBV6-3 to TRBJ2-1; D may be TRBD1 (5 bases). Germline lookup yields CDR1 MNHEY and CDR2 SVGEGT. The CDR3 covers 15 residues. V lost 3 bases and J 8 bases, leaving 17 bases between the germline ends. The CDR3 protein is CASSYGHSQGYEQFF. The CDR3 nucleotides read TGTGCCAGCAGTTATGGACACTCTCAGGGCTATGAGCAGTTCTTC.

The V call is TRBV11-2, the J call TRBJ2-7, with 10 positions matching TRBD1. V was clipped by 6 bases and J by 5 bases; unmatched bases: 10. Germline V gene data show CDR1 as SGHAT and CDR2 as FQNNGV. CDR3 length equals 15 residues. In DNA, the CDR3 is TGTGCCAGCAGTCGTTGGACAGGGGGTTCCAACGAGCAGTACGTC. Its translation is CASSRWTGGSNEQYV.

The gene calls are TRBV7-2 and TRBJ2-1; 10 bases match TRBD2. CDR3 length: 16 residues. CDR1 is SGHTA and CDR2 is FQGNSA in the germline V gene. The ends lost 1 base at V and 8 bases at J; junction bases unmatched: 8. CDR3 DNA sequence: TGTGCCAGCAGCTTAGTCAGCGGGGGGGCCGTGGATGAGCAGTTCTTC. Its protein product is CASSLVSGGAVDEQFF.

This chain uses TRBV3-1 with TRBJ2-5, with D possibly matching TRBD2 (6 bases). CDR3 size: 16 residues. V dropped 0 bases and J dropped 4 bases, with 15 bases sitting between them. Looked up from germline, CDR1 is LGHDT and CDR2 is YNNKEL (reference sequence). This CDR3 is CASSQDSQGGVETQYF. The CDR3 DNA reads as TGTGCCAGCAGCCAAGATTCCCAGGGCGGGGTAGAGACCCAGTACTTC.

At least ten counts were recorded for this clonotype. The CDR3: CASSLDLGGWRNTIYF. CDR3 nucleotides: TGTGCCAGCAGCTTGGATTTGGGGGGCTGGAGAAACACCATATATTTT. The chain combines TRBV5-6 with TRBJ1-3; D possibly corresponds to TRBD1 (6 bases). With 0 bases removed from V and 5 bases from J, the gap between germline ends came to 15 bases. The CDR3 is 16 amino acids. The germline CDR1 and CDR2 sequences are SGHDT and YYEEEE.

This clonotype has at least ten counts. J is TRBJ2-3 and V is TRBV29-1, with TRBD2 matching 7 bases. Losses at the gene ends were 3 bases for V and 4 bases for J; bases not matched to a gene: 10. This CDR3 region has 15 residues. Germline V lookup: CDR1 SQVTM, CDR2 ANQGSEA. CDR3 residues: CSVEFGGGLADTQYF. The CDR3 region has the DNA TGCAGCGTTGAGTTTGGGGGAGGGTTGGCAGATACGCAGTATTTT.

This clonotype was found many times. The chain recombines TRBV10-3 with TRBJ2-7, with no clear D. The CDR3 length is 14 residues. V lost 3 bases to trimming and J lost 2 bases, with 11 bases between them. Germline CDR1 and CDR2: ENHRY and SYGVKD. CDR3 sequence: CAISDLYTAYEQYF. The DNA for the CDR3 is TGTGCCATCAGTGACCTCTACACAGCCTACGAGCAGTACTTC.

This clonotype has just a few counts. CDR3 sequence (DNA): TGTGCCAGCAGCCAAGAGGGGGGGACAGGTCGAGAAAAACTGTTTTTT. Translation: CASSQEGGTGREKLFF. The chain has TRBV3-1 and TRBJ1-4; TRBD1 matches at 8 bases. This CDR3 spans 16 amino acids. V lost 0 bases and J lost 8; bases outside the gene matches: 8. CDR1 is LGHDT, CDR2 YNNKEL, per germline (reference sequence).

This clonotype occurred a few times. The rearrangement links TRBV7-9 to TRBJ1-1; D remains unclear. Germline CDR1 and CDR2: SEHNR and FQNEAQ (reference sequence). V lost 8 bases, J lost 0 bases, and 13 bases lay in between. The CDR3 contains 14 residues. This CDR3 is CASQRSGLNTEAFF. In nucleotides, the CDR3 is TGTGCCAGCCAACGGTCAGGATTGAACACTGAAGCTTTCTTT.

The sample holds many counts of this clonotype. The chain couples TRBV6-5 to TRBJ2-3; tentatively, D is TRBD2 (8 bases). The CDR3 is 17 amino acids. Trimming left V 0 bases short and J 4 bases short, with 17 bases between. Germline V gene lookup returns CDR1 MNHEY and CDR2 SVGAGI. CDR3 DNA sequence: TGTGCCAGCAGTTACTCGAGGGGGCGGGGGGCTGCAGATACGCAGTATTTT. Its translation: CASSYSRGRGAADTQYF.

This clonotype was seen a few times. The V and J genes are TRBV10-3 and TRBJ2-2; tentatively, D is TRBD2 (5 bases). CDR1 and CDR2 from the germline V gene are ENHRY and SYGVKD. The CDR3 consists of 13 residues. V was trimmed by 8 bases and J by 3 bases, leaving 10 bases between them. In nucleotides, the CDR3 is TGTGCCATCTTCCGGCGGGACACCGGGGAGCTGTTTTTT. It codes for CAIFRRDTGELFF.

This clonotype was seen a handful of times. The CDR3 is CASRLTFLGANVLTF. In DNA form, the CDR3 reads TGTGCCAGCAGACTCACCTTTCTTGGGGCCAACGTCCTGACTTTC. V is TRBV5-6 and J is TRBJ2-6; no firm D call. Germline values: CDR1 SGHDT, CDR2 YYEEEE. The CDR3 length is 15 residues. V lost 5 bases and J lost 3, with 12 bases in between.

This clonotype was picked up many times. The chain couples TRBV9 to TRBJ2-5; TRBD2 agrees at 7 bases. Germline CDR1 reads SGDLS; CDR2 reads YYNGEE. The CDR3 is made up of 14 amino acids. Trimming took 0 bases from V and 5 from J; bases not matched to a gene: 4. CDR3 sequence: CASSVGLAAETQYF. CDR3 coding DNA: TGTGCCAGCAGCGTAGGCCTAGCGGCGGAGACCCAGTACTTC.

This clonotype was seen a handful of times. The chain links TRBV19 to TRBJ2-6; D not certain. Germline assignment: CDR1 LNHDA and CDR2 SQIVND (reference sequence). The CDR3 sequence is 15 residues long. The V end lost 4 bases, the J end lost 1 base, and 8 bases lay between the germline ends. CDR3: CASSNGASGANVLTF. CDR3 bases: TGTGCCAGTAGTAATGGAGCGTCTGGGGCCAACGTCCTGACTTTC.

The chain joins TRBV3-1 to TRBJ2-1; D is tentatively TRBD1 or TRBD2 (6 bases each). Per germline, CDR1 LGHDT and CDR2 YNNKEL (reference sequence). The CDR3 totals 17 residues. Trimming cost V 2 bases and J 5 bases, with 19 bases left between them. In DNA form, the CDR3 reads TGTGCCAGCAGCCAAATGTGGGGGGCCGTAGGCAACAATGAGCAGTTCTTC. It translates to CASSQMWGAVGNNEQFF.

The genes are TRBV6-2 or TRBV6-3 and TRBJ1-6; 8 positions agree with TRBD1. Germline V gene sequence: CDR1 MNHEY, CDR2 SVGEGT. The V gene end was trimmed by 5 bases and the J gene end by 9 bases; junction bases not matched to a gene: 6. The CDR3 loop spans 14 amino acids. The CDR3 here is CASSGRTGTSPLHF. CDR3 bases: TGTGCCAGCAGTGGCCGGACAGGGACTTCACCCCTCCACTTT.

V usage is TRBV6-5 and J usage is TRBJ1-1, with D unresolved. CDR3 length equals 13 residues. V lost 6 bases and J lost 0, with 8 bases in between. Germline V CDR1 and CDR2: MNHEY, SVGAGI. CDR3 residues: CASSQMMNTEAFF. The CDR3 nucleotides read TGTGCCAGCAGCCAAATGATGAACACTGAAGCTTTCTTT.

This clonotype showed up many times. The chain uses TRBV6-4 and TRBJ2-1, with 9 bases aligning to TRBD1. V was pared by 4 bases and J by 6 bases, with 13 bases of the junction left unmatched. The germline gives CDR1 MRHNA, CDR2 SNTAGT. The CDR3 is 17 residues long. This CDR3 is CASSGGQGRVLLNEQFF. CDR3 bases: TGTGCCAGCAGTGGGGGACAGGGAAGAGTTCTACTCAATGAGCAGTTCTTC.

This clonotype was picked up many times. The chain combines TRBV5-8 with TRBJ1-4; D call uncertain. The V end lost 4 bases, the J end lost 8 bases, and 21 bases lay between the germline ends. The CDR3 spans 16 residues. Germline V CDR1 and CDR2: SGHTS, YDEGEE. CDR3 sequence reads: CASSLGSAGLNEKLFF. The DNA of the CDR3 is TGTGCCAGCAGCCTGGGTTCGGCAGGCTTAAACGAAAAACTGTTTTTT.

This sequence joins TRBV5-1 and TRBJ2-2; 10 positions match TRBD2. The CDR3 covers 17 residues. The germline V gene has CDR1 SGHRS and CDR2 YFSETQ. V lost 0 bases, J lost 1 base, and 3 bases stayed unmatched. The DNA of the CDR3 is TGCGCCAGCAGCTTGGAAGCGGGAGGGGAGAACACCGGGGAGCTGTTTTTT. Its protein is CASSLEAGGENTGELFF.

In this sample, this clonotype turned up many times. CDR3 DNA: TGTGCCAGTAGTGCCACATCAGGGGACTACAATGAGCAGTTCTTC. Protein product: CASSATSGDYNEQFF. The rearrangement uses TRBV19 and TRBJ2-1, with D perhaps matching TRBD1 (6 bases). CDR1 is LNHDA and CDR2 is SQIVND in the germline V gene (reference sequence). The CDR3 is 15 amino acids. V was pared by 5 bases and J by 3 bases, with 14 bases between. The variable domain in full, completed from reference TRBV19 and TRBJ2-1, reads DGGITQSPKYLFRKEGQNVTLSCEQNLNHDAMYWYRQDPGQGLRLIYYSQIVNDFQKGDIAEGYSVSREKKESFPLTVTSAQKNPTAFYLCASSATSGDYNEQFFGPGTRLTVL.

This clonotype was counted between two and nine times. This sequence joins TRBV2 and TRBJ2-7; D possibly corresponds to TRBD1 (5 bases). The CDR3 runs to 19 residues. In germline, CDR1 is SNHLY, CDR2 FYNNEI. The V end lost 7 bases, the J end lost 7 bases, and 35 bases lay between the germline ends. The CDR3 region is CASKKDTGYKLFLVEEQYF. The CDR3 DNA is TGTGCCAGCAAGAAGGATACAGGATACAAACTATTTCTTGTCGAAGAGCAGTACTTC.